Sequencing of this T cell receptor beta chain was carried out in a study of cytomegalovirus exposure and HLA in healthy donors. This CDR3 contains 13 residues. The ends lost 6 bases at V and 7 bases at J; junction bases unmatched: 4. Germline CDR1 and CDR2: MNHNS and SASEGT. TCRdb's table, derived via immunoSEQ multiplex PCR, lists solely in-frame clones and lacks some. The table shows roughly 130,000 clones, with roughly 90% occurring only once. Study-level points and caveats: Across donors, most TCRs were seen rarely, yet some public ones were widespread.

Regarding this clone: Its antigen is as yet unknown.

The source material was PBMCs. This chain uses TRBV6-1 with TRBJ2-1, with TRBD1 matching over 9 bases. This sequence was found in a man in his thirties or forties in good health and CMV-seronegative. CDR3 bases: TGTGCCAGCAGCACAGGGGGCTGGAATGAGCAGTTCTTC. Amino acid sequence: CASSTGGWNEQFF.